This T cell receptor beta chain appears in the sequencing data of a study of regulatory T cells in long-lasting Graves disease. CDR1 and CDR2 from the germline V gene are MNHEY and SMNVEV (reference sequence). The CDR3 has 17 residues. V gave up 5 bases and J gave up 1 base, with 20 bases separating them. General study points: Preferential use of TRBV28, TRBJ1-2 and TRBJ2-5 was seen in persistent disease.

This clonotype was recorded many times. Its antigen remains unknown. The authors built TCR beta libraries using iRepertoire HTBI primers and Arm-PCR of CDR3 regions. TCRdb re-called the multiplex PCR reads through MiXCR, storing one row per CDR3 protein. The sample records roughly 420,000 distinct CDR3 sequences, 16% being singletons. The time point here: newly diagnosed GD, antithyroid drugs for less than 3 months. PBMC RNA was the source of the TCR library. American Thyroid Association guidelines defined Graves' disease diagnosis. The sample was also reused in another study, on T cells in Graves' hyperthyroidism and ophthalmopathy. From that second work: Researchers ran a first-round RT-PCR on the TCR CDR3 using the HTBI primer set.

This receptor was taken from a young woman with Graves disease. The chain uses TRBV27 and TRBJ1-1, with D perhaps matching TRBD1 (6 bases). Sequencing was performed on peripheral blood mononuclear cells (PBMCs), taken at new diagnosis, from a patient treated with antithyroid drugs. The CDR3 coding sequence is TGTGCCAGCAGTCTCAGGCCTCCGGGACATGCGAACACTGAAGCTTTCTTT. It specifies CASSLRPPGHANTEAFF.